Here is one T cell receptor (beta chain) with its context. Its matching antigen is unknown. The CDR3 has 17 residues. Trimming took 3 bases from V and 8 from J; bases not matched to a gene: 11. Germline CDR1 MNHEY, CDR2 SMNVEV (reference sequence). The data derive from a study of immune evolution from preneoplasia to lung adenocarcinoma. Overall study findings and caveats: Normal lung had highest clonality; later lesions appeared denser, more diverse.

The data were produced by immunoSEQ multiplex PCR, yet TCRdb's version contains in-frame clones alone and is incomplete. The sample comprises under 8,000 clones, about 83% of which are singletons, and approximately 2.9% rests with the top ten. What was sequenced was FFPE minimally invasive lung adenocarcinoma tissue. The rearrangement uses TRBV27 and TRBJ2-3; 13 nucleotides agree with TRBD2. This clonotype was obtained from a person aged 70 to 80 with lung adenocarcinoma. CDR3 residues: CASSFSVGTSGEGTQYF. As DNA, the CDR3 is TGTGCCAGCAGTTTCTCCGTGGGGACTAGCGGGGAGGGTACGCAGTATTTT.